This TCR beta chain was sequenced in a study of shared clonotypes between healthy human individuals. The study's findings and limits: Estimated clonotype richness was generally higher in naive than memory subsets. The represented genetic and exposure-history diversity was limited by the small number of donors.

As to this clone: Its antigen remains unidentified.

This CDR3 has 15 amino acids. Germline V gene lookup returns CDR1 SGHNT and CDR2 YYREEE (reference sequence). Between the trimmed V and J ends, which lost 4 bases and 1 base, there was a span of 15 bases. Only in-frame clones appear in the TCRdb table, and some are missing; sequencing was by immunoSEQ multiplex PCR. The table lists roughly 320,000 clones, around 87% of them singletons. The V call is TRBV5-4, the J call TRBJ2-7; D might be TRBD2 (5 bases). This clonotype was obtained from a man aged 18 to 35 in good health. The material sequenced was memory CD8+ T cells sorted from blood. Subset specified: CD45RO+ cells pooled with CCR7-negative TemRA cells. CDR3 sequence reads: CASSPTGVGSYEQYF. In DNA form, the CDR3 reads TGTGCCAGCAGCCCCACCGGGGTGGGGTCCTACGAGCAGTACTTC.